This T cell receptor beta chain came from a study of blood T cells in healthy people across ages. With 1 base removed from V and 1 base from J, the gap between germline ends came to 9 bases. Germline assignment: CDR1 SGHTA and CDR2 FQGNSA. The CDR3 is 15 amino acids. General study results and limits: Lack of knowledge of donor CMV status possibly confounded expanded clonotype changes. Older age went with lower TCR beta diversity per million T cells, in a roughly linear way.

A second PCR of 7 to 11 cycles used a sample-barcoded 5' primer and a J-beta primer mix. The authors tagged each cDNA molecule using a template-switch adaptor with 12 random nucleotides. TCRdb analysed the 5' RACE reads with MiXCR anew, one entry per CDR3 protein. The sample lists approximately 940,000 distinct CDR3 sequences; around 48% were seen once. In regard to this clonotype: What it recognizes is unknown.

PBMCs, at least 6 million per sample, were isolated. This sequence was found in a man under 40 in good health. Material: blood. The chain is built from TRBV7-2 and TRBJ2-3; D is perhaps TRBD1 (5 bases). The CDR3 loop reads CASSLGVRGTDTQYF. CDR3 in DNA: TGTGCCAGCAGCTTAGGTGTCAGGGGCACAGATACGCAGTATTTT.